This T cell receptor (beta chain) is from a study of blood T cell repertoires in COVID-19. On the study more broadly: In each case, the material was cDNA or gDNA derived from T cells, B-cell-depleted T cells, or PBMCs.

Germline CDR1 reads SGHRS; CDR2 reads YFSETQ. There are 16 residues in the CDR3. V shed 4 bases and J 1 base; nucleotides not matched to a gene: 10. Original methodology: Estimates of nucleated cell counts were drawn from the amplification of reference gene primers. The repertoire was sequenced with immunoSEQ multiplex PCR; TCRdb's copy has only in-frame clones and lacks some. V and J calls and clone size are as listed in that table; D and trimming were resolved from the DNA. The sample contains around 110,000 clones, around 80% of which appear only once. This TCR derives from a man aged 70 or older with active or convalescent COVID-19. Material: peripheral blood. The chain joins TRBV5-1 to TRBJ2-5; 7 bases fit TRBD2. CDR3 residues: CASSPGNLAVQETQYF. The DNA for the CDR3 is TGCGCCAGCAGCCCGGGCAACCTAGCGGTCCAAGAGACCCAGTACTTC.